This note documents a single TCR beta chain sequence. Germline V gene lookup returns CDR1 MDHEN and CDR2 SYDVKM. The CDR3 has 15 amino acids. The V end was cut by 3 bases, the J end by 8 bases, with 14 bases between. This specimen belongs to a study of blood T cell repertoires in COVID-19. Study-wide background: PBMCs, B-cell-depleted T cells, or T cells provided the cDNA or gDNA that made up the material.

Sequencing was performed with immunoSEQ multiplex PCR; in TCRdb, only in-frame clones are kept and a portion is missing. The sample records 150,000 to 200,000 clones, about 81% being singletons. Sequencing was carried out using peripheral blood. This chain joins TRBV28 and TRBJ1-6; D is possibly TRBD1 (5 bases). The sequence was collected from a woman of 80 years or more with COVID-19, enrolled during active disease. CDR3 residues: CASSFWGEGDSPLHF. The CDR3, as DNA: TGTGCCAGCAGTTTTTGGGGGGAAGGGGATTCACCCCTCCACTTT.